This T cell receptor (beta chain) was identified in a study of blood T cells in healthy people across ages. A second PCR of about 7 to 11 cycles used a sample-barcoded 5' primer and a J-beta primer mix. One entry per CDR3 protein results from TCRdb running MiXCR on the 5' RACE reads. This table holds some 1.4 million distinct CDR3 sequences, approximately 42% found once. General study findings and limits: TCR beta diversity correlated strongly with naive T cell percentage. The study regarded diversity estimates from one million T cells as underestimates.

A remark on this clonotype: Antigen unknown.

Trimming left V 6 bases short and J 4 bases short, with 13 bases between. This CDR3 contains 13 residues. Germline lookup yields CDR1 DFQATT and CDR2 SNEGSKA (reference sequence). The sequenced material came from blood. The receptor was isolated from a woman under 30 in good health. The V call is TRBV20-1, the J call TRBJ2-1; the D is unclear. CDR3 sequence reads: CSALRTDYNEQFF. Written as DNA, the CDR3 is TGCAGTGCCCTCCGGACGGATTACAATGAGCAGTTCTTC.